This is a list of T cell receptor beta chains from one sample in a study of identical twins. TCRdb analysed the 5' RACE reads with MiXCR anew, one entry per CDR3 protein. The top ten hold about 5.8% of the sample, which has approximately 220,000 distinct CDR3 sequences, approximately 6.8% seen once. The sample was also reused in another study, on yellow fever vaccine responses in identical twins.

Sequenced input: CD8+ T cells sorted from blood. The receptors were sampled from a woman younger than 30 in good health. CDR3s include the opening cysteine and the closing phenylalanine or tryptophan. Fields, in order: D gene, J gene, V gene, clone size, CDR3 protein, CDR3 DNA. A D gene is named only where the DNA matches it firmly. Part of the rows lack a size; the others show once, few, many or a class for expanded clones.

>-|TRBJ2-7|TRBV2|few
CASTRTESYEQYF
TGTGCCAGTACTCGGACAGAAAGCTACGAGCAGTACTTC
>-|TRBJ1-2|TRBV5-1|many
CASSLGSYITNYGYTF
TGCGCCAGCAGCTTGGGGTCTTATATTACTAACTATGGCTACACCTTC
>TRBD2|TRBJ2-5|TRBV10-2|many
CASSEIAGGVPKTQYF
TGCGCCAGCAGCGAGATAGCGGGGGGAGTTCCGAAGACCCAGTACTTC
>-|TRBJ1-6|TRBV15|-
CATSGAFTGSPLHF
TGTGCCACCAGCGGTGCGTTTACAGGGTCACCCCTCCACTTT
>TRBD1|TRBJ1-1|TRBV2|many
CASSELGQGFLTEAFF
TGTGCCAGCAGTGAACTGGGACAGGGGTTTTTAACTGAAGCTTTCTTT
>-|TRBJ2-5|TRBV5-6|few
CASSLAMYRRGSQETQYF
TGTGCCAGCAGCTTGGCCATGTACAGACGGGGGTCACAAGAGACCCAGTACTTC
>TRBD2|TRBJ2-7|TRBV9|-
CASSTYSGPAYEQYF
TGTGCCAGCAGCACCTATAGCGGGCCAGCCTACGAGCAGTACTTC
>-|TRBJ2-7|TRBV6-1|-
CASSASPGLYSYEQYF
TGTGCCAGCAGTGCTTCCCCCGGCCTCTACTCCTACGAGCAGTACTTC
>TRBD1|TRBJ1-1|TRBV11-2|-
CASSLDPLDRGAFF
TGTGCCAGCAGCTTAGATCCCCTGGACAGGGGGGCTTTCTTT
>TRBD2|TRBJ2-1|TRBV7-9|few
CASSLGLAVPSEQFF
TGTGCCAGCAGCTTAGGACTAGCGGTCCCGAGTGAGCAGTTCTTC
>-|TRBJ2-5|TRBV28|-
CASSFFALSQGVGRQHYQETQYF
TGTGCCAGCAGTTTTTTCGCCCTTTCGCAAGGGGTAGGCAGACAGCACTACCAAGAGACCCAGTACTTC
>-|TRBJ1-2|TRBV4-1|many
CASSQGADMFYGYTF
TGCGCCAGCAGCCAAGGAGCGGACATGTTCTATGGCTACACCTTC
>-|TRBJ1-1|TRBV7-9|many
CASSLVLRQKREAFF
TGTGCCAGCAGCTTAGTCCTGAGGCAAAAACGCGAAGCTTTCTTT
>TRBD1|TRBJ2-1|TRBV6-5|many
CASSFRTGYNEQFF
TGTGCCAGCAGTTTCAGGACAGGGTACAATGAGCAGTTCTTC
>TRBD2|TRBJ2-3|TRBV27|-
CASSLRGRDGDTQYF
TGTGCCAGCAGTTTACGCGGGAGGGATGGGGATACGCAGTATTTT
>-|TRBJ2-7|TRBV2|-
CASTNRDSHSYEQYF
TGTGCCAGCACTAACCGGGACTCCCACTCCTACGAGCAGTACTTC
>TRBD2|TRBJ2-7|TRBV20-1|many
CSARGLAGGPESYEQYF
TGCAGTGCTAGGGGGCTAGCGGGAGGGCCGGAGTCCTACGAGCAGTACTTC
>TRBD1|TRBJ2-7|TRBV5-6|-
CASSSRDRGRGYEQYF
TGTGCCAGCAGCAGCCGGGACAGGGGAAGGGGCTACGAGCAGTACTTC
>TRBD1|TRBJ2-5|TRBV29-1|-
CSVGTPGQTRGETQYF
TGCAGCGTTGGGACGCCGGGACAGACAAGGGGGGAGACCCAGTACTTC
>-|TRBJ2-1|TRBV20-1|many
CSASPSVYNEQFF
TGCAGTGCTAGTCCGTCGGTCTACAATGAGCAGTTCTTC
>TRBD1|TRBJ2-1|TRBV2|-
CASNRDRGQNEQFF
TGTGCCAGTAACCGGGACAGGGGGCAAAATGAGCAGTTCTTC
>-|TRBJ2-2|TRBV12-3/TRBV12-4|-
CASSPAGWTGELFF
TGTGCCAGCAGTCCTGCAGGTTGGACCGGGGAGCTGTTTTTT